This T cell receptor beta chain comes out of a study of T cell responses to AZD1222 COVID-19 vaccine (dated by TCRdb to about 2021). Regarding the study in general: AZD1222 recipients whose second dose came at about 4 weeks and those whose second dose came at about 12 weeks were combined into one group, since spike-specific TCR depth and breadth did not differ between the two schedules. A total of 233 trial participants underwent TCR sequencing, of whom under 220 had received two doses of AZD1222 and about 26 had received two doses of the MenACWY control vaccine. Trial participants were enrolled into age subgroups of 18-55, 56-69 and 70-plus years, which contained roughly 140, 27 and 60 TCR-sequenced participants, respectively. Results the study describes overall, beyond this receptor: Participants were mostly white British and included more females than males, and it was suggested by the authors that clonal diversity may have been underestimated. The whole spike protein was spanned by vaccine-associated CD4 TCRs, and dominant responses were seen in regions 160-218 and 743-854. After two AZD1222 doses, both the breadth and the depth of spike-specific TCRs were significantly higher than at day 0 and than in MenACWY recipients. Because no day 14 peak-response samples were available, repertoires were characterized only after the peak T cell response. Epitopes outside the regions mutated in the B.1.351 and B.1.1.7 variants were reportedly recognized by nearly half of the unique spike-specific TCRs. In the small 56-69-year group, the increase in depth fell short of significance, most likely because of low power. Conclusions about previously exposed vaccinees are limited because only five or six AZD1222 recipients were SARS-CoV-2 seropositive at baseline.

Taken with the paper, the label for time point translates to: baseline before first vaccination. Vaccinee samples came from UK trials COV001 and COV002, including a single-blind randomized controlled phase 2/3 trial of AZD1222 (ChAdOx1 nCoV-19) in healthy adults. Trial participant PBMC samples were collected at day 0 and day 28 after the second dose for TCRbeta chain sequencing. A remark on this clone: Its antigen remains undetermined. One base away there is no much larger clone; base qualities are not given.

The CDR3 regions of human TCRbeta chains were subjected to immunosequencing. Per the original workflow: TCRs in the repertoires were matched against a reference library of SARS-CoV-2-specific TCRs that had been generated with the MIRA antigen-specificity platform. Breadth meant the fraction of unique TCRs that were SARS-CoV-2-associated, whereas depth meant the fraction of total T cells that were SARS-CoV-2-associated. Using the MIRA data, each spike-specific TCR was mapped to the spike region that the TCR reacts to and placed in a CD4 or CD8 class. Log10-transformed breadth and depth values were compared by one-way ANOVA with Sidak's multiple comparisons tests. Imported from immuneACCESS, the table was reduced by TCRdb to in-frame sequences with V and J called. These copies leave out some clones; in studies compared against another copy, an unresolved V gene accounts for under half, and the cause of the remainder is not known. The DNA was the basis for D and trimming; V, J and clone size are from that table. This sample is represented by approximately 150,000 clones; approximately 91% of them were singletons. The ten largest clones represent 1.5% to 2% of the sample.

The CDR3, from cysteine to phenylalanine, totals 15 residues. Just CDR3 DNA is preserved here, 45 bases in frame from base 1. Ends trimmed: V by 2 bases, J by 2 bases; bases unmatched to a gene: 2. CDR1 and CDR2 were assigned from the germline V gene as KGHSY and FQNENV. The V gene is TRBV16 and the J gene is TRBJ2-7, and 11 junctional nucleotides match TRBD2. This TCR derives from an adult in good health. Sequenced here: peripheral blood, sampled on day 0 of AZD1222 vaccination. The CDR3 reads as follows: CASSQIAGGPYEQYF. The sequenced DNA is TGTGCCAGCAGCCAAATAGCGGGAGGGCCCTACGAGCAGTACTTC.